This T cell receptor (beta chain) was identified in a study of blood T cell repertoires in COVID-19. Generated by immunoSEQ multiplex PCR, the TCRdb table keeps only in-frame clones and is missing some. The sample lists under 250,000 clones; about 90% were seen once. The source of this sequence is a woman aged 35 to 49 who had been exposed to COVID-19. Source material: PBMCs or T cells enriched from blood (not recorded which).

The CDR3 DNA reads TGCGCCAGCAGCCAAATGGGACATTTTTCTGACTATGGCTACACCTTC. Amino acids: CASSQMGHFSDYGYTF. This chain links TRBV4-3 with TRBJ1-2; D is possibly TRBD1 (6 bases). Per the germline V gene, CDR1 is LGHNA and CDR2 is YSLEER. This CDR3 is 16 amino acids long. V shed 2 bases and J shed 3 bases, with 16 bases lying between them.